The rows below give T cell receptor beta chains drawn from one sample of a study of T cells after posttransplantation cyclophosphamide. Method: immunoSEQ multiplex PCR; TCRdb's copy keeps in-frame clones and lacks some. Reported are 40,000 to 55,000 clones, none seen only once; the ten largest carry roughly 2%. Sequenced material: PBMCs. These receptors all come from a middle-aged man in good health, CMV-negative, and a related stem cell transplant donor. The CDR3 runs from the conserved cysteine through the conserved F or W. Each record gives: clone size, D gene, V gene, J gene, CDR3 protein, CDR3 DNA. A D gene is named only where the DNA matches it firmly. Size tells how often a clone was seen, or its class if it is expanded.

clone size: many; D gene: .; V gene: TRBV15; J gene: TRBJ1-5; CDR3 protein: CATSPGVIQPQHF; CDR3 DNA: TGTGCCACCAGCCCCGGGGTGATTCAGCCCCAGCATTTT
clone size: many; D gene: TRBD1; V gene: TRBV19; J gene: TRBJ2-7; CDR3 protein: CASSLGQGVNEQYF; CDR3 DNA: TGTGCCAGTAGTCTGGGACAGGGGGTCAACGAGCAGTACTTC
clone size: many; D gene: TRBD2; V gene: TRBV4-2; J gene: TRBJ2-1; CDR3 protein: CASSQDLLTGTSDQVGEQFF; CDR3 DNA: TGTGCCAGCAGCCAAGACTTGCTAACCGGGACTAGCGACCAAGTAGGTGAGCAGTTCTTC
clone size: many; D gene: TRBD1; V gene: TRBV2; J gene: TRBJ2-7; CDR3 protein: CASSEEGAPSYEQYF; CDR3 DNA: TGTGCCAGCAGTGAAGAGGGGGCCCCCTCCTACGAGCAGTACTTC
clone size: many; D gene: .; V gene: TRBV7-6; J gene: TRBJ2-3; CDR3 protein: CASSLLSGTSTDTQYF; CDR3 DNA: TGTGCCAGCAGCTTACTCAGTGGGACTAGCACAGATACGCAGTATTTT
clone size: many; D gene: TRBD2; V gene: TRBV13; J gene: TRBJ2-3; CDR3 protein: CASSFSGRGEDTQYF; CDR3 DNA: TGTGCCAGCAGCTTCTCGGGGAGGGGTGAGGATACGCAGTATTTT
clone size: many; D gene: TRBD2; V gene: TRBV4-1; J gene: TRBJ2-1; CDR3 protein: CASSQIAGVRNEQFF; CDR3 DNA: TGCGCCAGCAGCCAGATAGCGGGAGTGCGGAATGAGCAGTTCTTC
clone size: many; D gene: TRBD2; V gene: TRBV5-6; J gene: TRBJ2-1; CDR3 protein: CASSLGTSGPTKEQFF; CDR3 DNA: TGTGCCAGCAGCTTGGGGACTAGCGGTCCCACGAAGGAGCAGTTCTTC
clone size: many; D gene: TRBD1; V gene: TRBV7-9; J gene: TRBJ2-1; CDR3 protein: CATTGQGANEQFF; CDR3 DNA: TGTGCCACCACCGGACAGGGGGCGAATGAGCAGTTCTTC
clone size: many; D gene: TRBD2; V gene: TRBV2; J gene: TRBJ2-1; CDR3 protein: CASSETVAGGPEEQFF; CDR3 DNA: TGTGCCAGCAGTGAAACGGTAGCGGGAGGGCCAGAGGAGCAGTTCTTC
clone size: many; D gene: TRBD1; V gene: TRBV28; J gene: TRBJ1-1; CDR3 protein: CASIRTGGTEAFF; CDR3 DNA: TGTGCCAGCATTAGGACAGGGGGAACTGAAGCTTTCTTT
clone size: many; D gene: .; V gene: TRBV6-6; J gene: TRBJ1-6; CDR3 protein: CASSTSTGNSPLHF; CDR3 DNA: TGTGCCAGCAGTACAAGTACAGGAAATTCACCCCTCCACTTT
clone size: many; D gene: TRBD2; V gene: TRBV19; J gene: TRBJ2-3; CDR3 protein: CATTTEGSGREGDTQYF; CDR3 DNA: TGTGCCACCACCACTGAAGGTAGCGGGAGGGAGGGAGATACGCAGTATTTT
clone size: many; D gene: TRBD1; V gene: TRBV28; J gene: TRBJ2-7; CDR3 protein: CASSLGQGNYEQYF; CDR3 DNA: TGTGCCAGCAGCCTGGGACAGGGTAACTACGAGCAGTACTTC
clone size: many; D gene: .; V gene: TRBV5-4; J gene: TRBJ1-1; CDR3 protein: CASSPEGTEAFF; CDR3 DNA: TGTGCCAGCAGCCCGGAGGGGACTGAAGCTTTCTTT
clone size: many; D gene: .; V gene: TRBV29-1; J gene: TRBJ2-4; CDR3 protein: CSVGKAGAWYF; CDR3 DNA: TGCAGCGTTGGTAAGGCAGGGGCATGGTACTTC
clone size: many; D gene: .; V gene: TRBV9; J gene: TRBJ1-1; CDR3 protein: CASSAGGVNTEAFF; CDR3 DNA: TGTGCCAGCAGCGCTGGGGGGGTGAACACTGAAGCTTTCTTT
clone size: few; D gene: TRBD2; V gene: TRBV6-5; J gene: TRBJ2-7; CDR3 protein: CASSRTSGSPYEQYF; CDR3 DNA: TGTGCCAGCAGCCGGACTAGCGGGAGCCCCTACGAGCAGTACTTC
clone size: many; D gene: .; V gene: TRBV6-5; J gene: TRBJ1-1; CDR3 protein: CASSPRWGGTEAFF; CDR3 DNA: TGTGCCAGCAGTCCCCGTTGGGGCGGCACTGAAGCTTTCTTT
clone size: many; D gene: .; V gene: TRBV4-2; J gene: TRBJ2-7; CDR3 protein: CASSTRQDLGGEQYF; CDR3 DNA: TGTGCCAGCAGCACCCGACAGGATCTTGGCGGCGAGCAGTACTTC
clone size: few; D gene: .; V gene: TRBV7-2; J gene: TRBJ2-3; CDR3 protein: CASSLSQGWRDTRYF; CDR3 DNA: TGTGCCAGCAGCTTATCCCAGGGGTGGCGTGATACGCGGTATTTT
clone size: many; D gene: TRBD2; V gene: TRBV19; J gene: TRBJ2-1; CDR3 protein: CASSIGVAGEFNEQFF; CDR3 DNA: TGTGCCAGTAGTATAGGAGTAGCGGGGGAGTTCAATGAGCAGTTCTTC
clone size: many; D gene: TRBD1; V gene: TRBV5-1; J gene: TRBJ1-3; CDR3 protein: CASSRDRDGNTIYF; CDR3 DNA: TGCGCCAGCAGCAGGGACAGGGACGGAAACACCATATATTTT
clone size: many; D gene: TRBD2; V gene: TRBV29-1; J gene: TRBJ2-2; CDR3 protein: CSVEKVISGSLLNTGELFF; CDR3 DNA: TGCAGCGTTGAAAAAGTGATTAGCGGGAGTTTACTGAACACCGGGGAGCTGTTTTTT
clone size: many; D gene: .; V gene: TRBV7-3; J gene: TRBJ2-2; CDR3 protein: CASSLRPSLTNTGELFF; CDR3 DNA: TGTGCCAGCAGCTTAAGGCCCTCCCTGACGAACACCGGGGAGCTGTTTTTT
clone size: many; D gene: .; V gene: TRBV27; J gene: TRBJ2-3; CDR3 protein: CASSLSGPLSTDTQYF; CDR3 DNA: TGTGCCAGCAGTTTATCGGGCCCATTAAGCACAGATACGCAGTATTTT
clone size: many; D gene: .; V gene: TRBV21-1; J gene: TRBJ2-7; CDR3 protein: CASSIDSYEQYF; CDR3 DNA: TGTGCCAGCAGCATAGACAGCTACGAGCAGTACTTC